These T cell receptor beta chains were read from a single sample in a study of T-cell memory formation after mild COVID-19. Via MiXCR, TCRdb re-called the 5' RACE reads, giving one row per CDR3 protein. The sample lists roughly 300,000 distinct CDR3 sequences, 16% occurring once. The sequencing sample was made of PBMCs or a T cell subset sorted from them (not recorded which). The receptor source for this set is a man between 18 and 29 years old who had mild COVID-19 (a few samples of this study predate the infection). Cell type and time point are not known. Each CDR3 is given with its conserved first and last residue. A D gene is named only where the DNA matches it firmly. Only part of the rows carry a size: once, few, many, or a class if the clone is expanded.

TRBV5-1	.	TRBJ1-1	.	CASSLAGVGPPRQAEAFF	TGCGCCAGCAGCTTGGCTGGGGTGGGACCCCCCCGACAAGCTGAAGCTTTCTTT
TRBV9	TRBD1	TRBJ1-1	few	CASSTGTATTEAFF	TGTGCCAGCAGCACCGGGACAGCCACTACTGAAGCTTTCTTT
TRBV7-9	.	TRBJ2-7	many	CASSSVPLSYEQYF	TGTGCCAGCAGCTCCGTTCCCCTTTCTTACGAGCAGTACTTC
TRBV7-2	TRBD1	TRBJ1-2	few	CASSLVGGGLLYGYTF	TGTGCCAGCAGCTTAGTTGGAGGGGGCCTGCTCTATGGCTACACCTTC
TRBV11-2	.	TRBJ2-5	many	CASSRTTKETQYF	TGTGCCAGCAGCCGGACGACGAAGGAGACCCAGTACTTC
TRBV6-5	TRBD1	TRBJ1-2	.	CASRSSTGNYGYTF	TGTGCCAGCAGATCCTCGACAGGGAACTATGGCTACACCTTC
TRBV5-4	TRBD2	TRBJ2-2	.	CASSPRVAGHTGELFF	TGTGCCAGCAGCCCCCGGGTAGCGGGACACACCGGGGAGCTGTTTTTT
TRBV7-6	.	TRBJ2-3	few	CASSSPADTQYF	TGTGCCAGCAGCTCCCCCGCAGATACGCAGTATTTT
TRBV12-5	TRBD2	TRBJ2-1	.	CASGLVLSGLAGELHEQFF	TGTGCTAGTGGTTTGGTACTATCGGGGCTAGCGGGGGAGCTACATGAGCAGTTCTTC
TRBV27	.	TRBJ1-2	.	CASSLLQGGDYGYTF	TGTGCCAGCAGTTTATTGCAGGGAGGCGACTATGGCTACACCTTC
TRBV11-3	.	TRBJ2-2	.	CASRSGHTNTGELFF	TGTGCCAGCAGATCGGGACATACGAACACCGGGGAGCTGTTTTTT
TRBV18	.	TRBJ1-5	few	CASSEVLNQPQHF	TGTGCCAGCTCGGAGGTTCTCAATCAGCCCCAGCATTTT
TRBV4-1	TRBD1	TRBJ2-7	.	CASSLRTGSYEQYF	TGCGCCAGCAGCCTCCGGACAGGGTCCTACGAGCAGTACTTC
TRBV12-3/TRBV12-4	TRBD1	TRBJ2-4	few	CASSLSTGVLNIQYF	TGTGCCAGCAGTTTAAGTACAGGGGTCCTAAACATTCAGTACTTC
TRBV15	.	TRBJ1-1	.	CATTGQYNTEAFF	TGTGCCACCACAGGACAGTACAACACTGAAGCTTTCTTT
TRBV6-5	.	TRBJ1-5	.	CASSYGGTDQHF	TGTGCCAGCAGTTACGGCGGGACCGACCAGCATTTT
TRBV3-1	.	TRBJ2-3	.	CASSQGTFSSTDTQYF	TGTGCCAGCAGCCAAGGGACTTTTAGTAGCACAGATACGCAGTATTTT
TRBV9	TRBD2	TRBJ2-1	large	CASSPGGVGGGYNEQFF	TGTGCCAGCAGCCCCGGAGGAGTCGGCGGGGGGTACAATGAGCAGTTCTTC
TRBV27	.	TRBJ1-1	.	CASSLWGQEAFF	TGTGCCAGCAGTTTGTGGGGACAAGAAGCTTTCTTT
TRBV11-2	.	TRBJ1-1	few	CASSLTSGAGTEAFF	TGTGCCAGCAGCCTAACGTCGGGGGCTGGGACTGAAGCTTTCTTT
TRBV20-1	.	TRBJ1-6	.	CSARAGRVGSPLHF	TGCAGTGCTAGAGCTGGGCGGGTAGGCTCACCCCTCCACTTT
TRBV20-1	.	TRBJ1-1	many	CSASRRGVEAFF	TGCAGTGCTAGCAGGCGTGGGGTTGAAGCTTTCTTT
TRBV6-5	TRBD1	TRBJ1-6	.	CASSYSDRVRAPLHF	TGTGCCAGCAGTTACTCGGACAGGGTTCGGGCGCCCCTCCACTTT
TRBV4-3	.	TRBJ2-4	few	CASSRGVRSLAKNIQYF	TGCGCCAGCAGCCGCGGGGTTCGAAGCCTAGCCAAAAACATTCAGTACTTC
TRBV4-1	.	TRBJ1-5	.	CASSQVAQSNQPQHF	TGCGCCAGCAGCCAAGTAGCACAGAGCAATCAGCCCCAGCATTTT
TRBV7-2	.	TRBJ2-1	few	CASSLMGVGDEQFF	TGTGCCAGCAGCTTAATGGGGGTTGGGGATGAGCAGTTCTTC
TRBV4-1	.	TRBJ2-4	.	CASASPGQGMSKNIQYF	TGCGCCAGCGCTTCCCCGGGGCAGGGAATGTCCAAAAACATTCAGTACTTC
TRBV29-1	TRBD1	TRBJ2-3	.	CSVEFRGRADTQYF	TGCAGCGTTGAGTTCAGGGGGAGAGCAGATACGCAGTATTTT
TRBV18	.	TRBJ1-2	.	CASSPPSNYGYTF	TGTGCCAGCTCACCACCTTCTAACTATGGCTACACCTTC
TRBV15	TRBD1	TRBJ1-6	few	CATSRGDRVNNSPLHF	TGTGCCACCAGCAGAGGGGACAGGGTGAATAATTCACCCCTCCACTTT
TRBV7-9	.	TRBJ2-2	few	CASSFTGGTGELFF	TGTGCCAGCAGCTTCACAGGTGGGACCGGGGAGCTGTTTTTT
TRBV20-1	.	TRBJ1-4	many	CSARITVQEKLFF	TGCAGTGCTAGAATTACAGTCCAAGAAAAACTGTTTTTT
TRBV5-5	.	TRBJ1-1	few	CASSTGRGNEAFF	TGTGCCAGCAGCACGGGACGGGGAAATGAAGCTTTCTTT
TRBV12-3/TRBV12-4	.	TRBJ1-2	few	CASSLSSGDGYTF	TGTGCCAGCAGTTTAAGTTCAGGGGATGGCTACACCTTC
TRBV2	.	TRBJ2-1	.	CASSEYGGAHFF	TGTGCCAGCAGTGAATATGGGGGAGCCCACTTCTTC
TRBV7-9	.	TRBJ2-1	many	CASSGSSYNEQFF	TGTGCCAGTAGCGGAAGCTCCTACAATGAGCAGTTCTTC
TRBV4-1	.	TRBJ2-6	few	CASSPRKAAAGANVLTF	TGCGCCAGCAGCCCCCGGAAGGCTGCCGCCGGGGCCAACGTCCTGACTTTC
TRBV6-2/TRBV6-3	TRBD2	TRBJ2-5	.	CASRWTSETQYF	TGTGCCAGCAGGTGGACTAGCGAGACCCAGTACTTC
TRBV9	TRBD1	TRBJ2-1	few	CASSPQGEIEQFF	TGTGCCAGCAGCCCACAGGGGGAGATTGAGCAGTTCTTC
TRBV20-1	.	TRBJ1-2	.	CSARVTGRGYGYTF	TGCAGTGCTAGAGTAACAGGGAGGGGTTATGGCTACACCTTC
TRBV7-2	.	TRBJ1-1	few	CASSQTNTEAFF	TGTGCCAGCAGCCAGACGAACACTGAAGCTTTCTTT
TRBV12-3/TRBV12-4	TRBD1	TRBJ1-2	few	CASSIHLSRGLFYGYTF	TGTGCCAGCAGTATACACCTCTCCAGGGGGCTCTTCTATGGCTACACCTTC
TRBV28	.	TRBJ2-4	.	CASSMEWAGDIQYF	TGTGCCAGCAGTATGGAGTGGGCCGGGGACATTCAGTACTTC
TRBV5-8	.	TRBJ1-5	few	CASGRFNQPQHF	TGTGCATCGGGAAGGTTCAATCAGCCCCAGCATTTT
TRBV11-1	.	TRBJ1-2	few	CASSNPGRRNYGYTF	TGTGCCAGCAGCAATCCGGGACGCCGAAACTATGGCTACACCTTC
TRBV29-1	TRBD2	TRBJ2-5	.	CSVHGGAGETQYF	TGCAGCGTTCACGGGGGGGCAGGAGAGACCCAGTACTTC
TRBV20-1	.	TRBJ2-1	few	CSARDLRVSYNEQFF	TGCAGTGCTAGAGATTTAAGGGTCTCTTACAATGAGCAGTTCTTC
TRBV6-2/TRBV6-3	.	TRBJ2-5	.	CASNERYTETQYF	TGTGCCAGCAACGAGAGGTACACGGAGACCCAGTACTTC
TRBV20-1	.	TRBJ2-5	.	CSARGQSQETQYF	TGCAGTGCTAGAGGGCAGTCCCAAGAGACCCAGTACTTC
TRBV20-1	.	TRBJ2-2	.	CSARMGIVDGELFF	TGCAGTGCTAGGATGGGTATCGTAGACGGGGAGCTGTTTTTT
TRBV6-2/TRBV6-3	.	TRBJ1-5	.	CASSYTRSENQPQHF	TGTGCCAGCAGTTACACTCGGAGTGAGAATCAGCCCCAGCATTTT
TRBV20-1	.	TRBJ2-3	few	CSARLGGTDTQYF	TGCAGTGCTAGATTGGGGGGCACAGATACGCAGTATTTT
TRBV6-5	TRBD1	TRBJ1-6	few	CASTTPSGTGNSPLHF	TGTGCCAGCACCACACCATCAGGGACAGGGAATTCACCCCTCCACTTT
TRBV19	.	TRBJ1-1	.	CASSMVGGATEAFF	TGTGCCAGTAGTATGGTCGGGGGGGCAACGGAAGCTTTCTTT
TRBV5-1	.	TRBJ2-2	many	CASSLMSNTGELFF	TGCGCCAGCAGTCTAATGTCGAACACCGGGGAGCTGTTTTTT